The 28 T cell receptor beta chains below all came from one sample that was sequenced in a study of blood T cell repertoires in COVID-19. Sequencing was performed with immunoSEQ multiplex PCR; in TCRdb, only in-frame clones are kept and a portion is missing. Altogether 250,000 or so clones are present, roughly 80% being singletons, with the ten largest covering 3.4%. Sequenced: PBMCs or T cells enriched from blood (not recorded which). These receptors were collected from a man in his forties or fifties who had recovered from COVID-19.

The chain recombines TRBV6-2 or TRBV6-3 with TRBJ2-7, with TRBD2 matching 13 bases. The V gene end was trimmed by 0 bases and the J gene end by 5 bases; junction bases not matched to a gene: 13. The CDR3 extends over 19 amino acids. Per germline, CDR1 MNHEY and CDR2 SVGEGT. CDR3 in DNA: TGTGCCAGCAGTTACTCGAAAGCGCGGACTAGCGGGAGTTTAAACGAGCAGTACTTC. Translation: CASSYSKARTSGSLNEQYF.

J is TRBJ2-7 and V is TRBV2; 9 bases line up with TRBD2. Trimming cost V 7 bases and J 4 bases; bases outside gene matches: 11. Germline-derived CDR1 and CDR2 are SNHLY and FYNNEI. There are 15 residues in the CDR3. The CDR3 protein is CASNIPGLAAYEQYF. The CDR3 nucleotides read TGTGCCAGCAATATCCCGGGACTAGCCGCGTACGAGCAGTACTTC.

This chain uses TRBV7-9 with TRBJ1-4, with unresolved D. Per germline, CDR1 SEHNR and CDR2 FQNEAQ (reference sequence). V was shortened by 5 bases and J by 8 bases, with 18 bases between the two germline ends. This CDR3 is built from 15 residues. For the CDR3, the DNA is TGTGCCAGCAGCATCTCCCCCGCGCCGGAGGAAAAACTGTTTTTT. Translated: CASSISPAPEEKLFF.

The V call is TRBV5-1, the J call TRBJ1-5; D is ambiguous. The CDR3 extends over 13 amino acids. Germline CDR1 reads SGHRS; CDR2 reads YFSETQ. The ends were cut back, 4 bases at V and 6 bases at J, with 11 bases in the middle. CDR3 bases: TGCGCCAGCAGCCCAGAGGGTGTTCAGCCCCAGCATTTT. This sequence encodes CASSPEGVQPQHF.

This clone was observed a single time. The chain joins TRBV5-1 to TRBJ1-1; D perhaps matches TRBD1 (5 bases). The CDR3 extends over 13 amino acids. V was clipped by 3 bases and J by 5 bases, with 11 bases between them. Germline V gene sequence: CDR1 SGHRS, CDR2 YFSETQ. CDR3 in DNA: TGCGCCAGCAGCTACGGGGGTCTGACTGAAGCTTTCTTT. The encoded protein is CASSYGGLTEAFF.

The CDR3 DNA reads as TGTGCCAGCAGCTTCGCCAGGGGTCGTGGTAATTCACCCCTCCACTTT. The encoded protein is CASSFARGRGNSPLHF. The genes are TRBV7-9 and TRBJ1-6, with a possible D match to TRBD1 (6 bases). Germline V gene data show CDR1 as SEHNR and CDR2 as FQNEAQ (reference sequence). V lost 3 bases and J lost 6, with 15 bases in between. The CDR3 extends over 16 amino acids. Combining the CDR3 with reference TRBV7-9 and TRBJ1-6 gives the whole variable domain DTGVSQNPRHKITKRGQNVTFRCDPISEHNRLYWYRQTLGQGPEFLTYFQNEAQLEKSRLLSDRFSAERPKGSFSTLEIQRTEQGDSAMYLCASSFARGRGNSPLHFGNGTRLTVT.

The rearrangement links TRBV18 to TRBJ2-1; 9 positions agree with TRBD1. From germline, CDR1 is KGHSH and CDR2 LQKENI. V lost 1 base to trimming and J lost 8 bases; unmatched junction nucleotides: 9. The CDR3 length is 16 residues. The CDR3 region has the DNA TGTGCCAGCTCACCACTTCCGGGACAGGGATCGGATGAGCAGTTCTTC. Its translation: CASSPLPGQGSDEQFF. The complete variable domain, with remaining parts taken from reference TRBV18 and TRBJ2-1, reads NAGVMQNPRHLVRRRGQEARLRCSPMKGHSHVYWYRQLPEEGLKFMVYLQKENIIDESGMPKERFSAEFPKEGPSILRIQQVVRGDSAAYFCASSPLPGQGSDEQFFGPGTRLTVL.

The CDR3 loop reads CASRDKIVHGYTF. The DNA of the CDR3 is TGTGCCAGCAGGGACAAGATCGTCCATGGCTACACCTTC. The V and J genes are TRBV25-1 and TRBJ1-2, with D possibly being TRBD1 (5 bases). Germline CDR1 and CDR2: MGHDK and SYGVNS. Trimming cost V 6 bases and J 6 bases, with 14 bases left between them. The CDR3 is made up of 13 amino acids.

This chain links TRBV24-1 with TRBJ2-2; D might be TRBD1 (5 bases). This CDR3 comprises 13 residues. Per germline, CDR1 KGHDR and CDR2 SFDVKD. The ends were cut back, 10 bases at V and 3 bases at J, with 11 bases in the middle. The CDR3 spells CATPDSYTGELFF. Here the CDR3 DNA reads TGTGCCACTCCAGACAGCTACACCGGGGAGCTGTTTTTT.

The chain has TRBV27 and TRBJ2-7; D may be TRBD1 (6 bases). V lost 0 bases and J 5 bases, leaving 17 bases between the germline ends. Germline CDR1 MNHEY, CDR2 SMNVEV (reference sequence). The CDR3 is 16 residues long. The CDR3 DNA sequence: TGTGCCAGCAGTTTATCGGGCAGGGGACCAGTCGACGAGCAGTACTTC. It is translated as CASSLSGRGPVDEQYF.

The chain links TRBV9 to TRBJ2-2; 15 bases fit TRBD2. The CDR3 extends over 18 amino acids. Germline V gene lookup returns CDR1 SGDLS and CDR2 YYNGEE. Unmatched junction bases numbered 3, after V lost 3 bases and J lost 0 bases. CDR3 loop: CASSAGLAGGPNTGELFF. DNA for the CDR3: TGTGCCAGCAGCGCAGGACTAGCGGGAGGGCCGAACACCGGGGAGCTGTTTTTT.

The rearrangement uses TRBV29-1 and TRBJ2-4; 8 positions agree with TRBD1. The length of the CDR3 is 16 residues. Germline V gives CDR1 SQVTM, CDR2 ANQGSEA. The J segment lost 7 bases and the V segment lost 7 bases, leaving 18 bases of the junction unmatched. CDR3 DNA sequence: TGCAGCGCATCAGGACAGGGTAGTGCACTTGTGAACATTCAGTACTTC. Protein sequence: CSASGQGSALVNIQYF.

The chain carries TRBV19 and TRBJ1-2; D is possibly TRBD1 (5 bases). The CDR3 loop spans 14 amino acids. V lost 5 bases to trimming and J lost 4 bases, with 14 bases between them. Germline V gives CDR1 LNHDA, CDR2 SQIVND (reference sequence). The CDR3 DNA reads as TGTGCCAGTAGTTGGGCAGGGTTCCCCTATGGCTACACCTTC. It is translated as CASSWAGFPYGYTF.

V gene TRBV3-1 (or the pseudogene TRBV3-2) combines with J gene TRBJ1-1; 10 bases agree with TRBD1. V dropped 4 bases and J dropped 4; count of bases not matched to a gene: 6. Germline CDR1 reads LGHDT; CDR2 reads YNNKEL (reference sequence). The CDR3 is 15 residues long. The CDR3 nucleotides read TGTGCCAGCAGCCGATCCGGGACAGGGGCCACTGAAGCTTTCTTT. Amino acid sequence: CASSRSGTGATEAFF.

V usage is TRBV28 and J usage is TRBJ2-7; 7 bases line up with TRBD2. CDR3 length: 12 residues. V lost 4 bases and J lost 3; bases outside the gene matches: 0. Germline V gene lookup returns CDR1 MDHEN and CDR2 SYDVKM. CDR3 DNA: TGTGCCAGCAGTTGGGGGGGCTACGAGCAGTACTTC. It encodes CASSWGGYEQYF.

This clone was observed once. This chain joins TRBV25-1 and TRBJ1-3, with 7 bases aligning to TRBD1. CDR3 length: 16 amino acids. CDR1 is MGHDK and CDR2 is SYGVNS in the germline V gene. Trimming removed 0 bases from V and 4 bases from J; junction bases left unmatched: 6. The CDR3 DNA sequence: TGTGCCAGCAGTGAATACCGGACAGGTCACGGAAACACCATATATTTT. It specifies CASSEYRTGHGNTIYF.

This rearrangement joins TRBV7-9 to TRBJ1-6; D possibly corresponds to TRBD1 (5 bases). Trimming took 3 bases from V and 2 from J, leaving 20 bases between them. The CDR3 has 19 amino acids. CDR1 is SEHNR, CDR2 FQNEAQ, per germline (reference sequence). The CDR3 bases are TGTGCCAGCAGCTTTGTAATTTCTAGGGGTGGTACCTATAATTCACCCCTCCACTTT. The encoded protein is CASSFVISRGGTYNSPLHF.

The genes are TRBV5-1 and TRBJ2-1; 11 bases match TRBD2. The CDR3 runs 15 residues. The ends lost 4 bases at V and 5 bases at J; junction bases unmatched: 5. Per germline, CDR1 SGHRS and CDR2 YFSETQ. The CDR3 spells CASSRTSGLNNEQFF. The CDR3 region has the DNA TGCGCCAGCAGCCGGACTAGCGGGTTAAACAATGAGCAGTTCTTC.

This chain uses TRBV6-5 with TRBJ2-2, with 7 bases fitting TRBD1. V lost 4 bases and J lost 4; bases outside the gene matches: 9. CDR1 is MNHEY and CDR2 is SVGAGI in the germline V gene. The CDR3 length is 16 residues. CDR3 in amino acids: CASSSTGTAITGELFF. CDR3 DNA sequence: TGTGCCAGCAGTTCGACCGGGACAGCGATCACCGGGGAGCTGTTTTTT.

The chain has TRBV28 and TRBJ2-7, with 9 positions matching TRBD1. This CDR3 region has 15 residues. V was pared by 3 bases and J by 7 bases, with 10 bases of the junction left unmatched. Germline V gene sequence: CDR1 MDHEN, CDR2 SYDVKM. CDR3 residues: CASSFTGQGSLEQYF. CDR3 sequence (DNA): TGTGCCAGCAGTTTTACGGGACAGGGTAGCCTGGAGCAGTACTTC.

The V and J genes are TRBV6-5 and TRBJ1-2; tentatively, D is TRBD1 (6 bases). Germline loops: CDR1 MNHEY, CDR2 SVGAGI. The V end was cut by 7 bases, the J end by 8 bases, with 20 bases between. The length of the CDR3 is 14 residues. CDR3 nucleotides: TGTGCCAGCATTGGAGGGGGGGGGATAAGCGGCTACACCTTC. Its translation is CASIGGGGISGYTF.

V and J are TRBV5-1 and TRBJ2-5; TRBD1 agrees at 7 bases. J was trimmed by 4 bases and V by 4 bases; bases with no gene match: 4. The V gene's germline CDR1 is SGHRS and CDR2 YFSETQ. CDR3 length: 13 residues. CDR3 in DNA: TGCGCCAGCAGCAAGGGGGCAGGAGAGACCCAGTACTTC. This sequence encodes CASSKGAGETQYF.

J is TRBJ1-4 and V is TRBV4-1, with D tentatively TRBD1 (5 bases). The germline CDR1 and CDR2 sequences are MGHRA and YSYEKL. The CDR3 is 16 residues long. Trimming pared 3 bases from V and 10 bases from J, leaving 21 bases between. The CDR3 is CASSHPLTAGGGKLFF. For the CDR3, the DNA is TGCGCCAGCAGCCACCCTTTAACAGCGGGTGGGGGAAAACTGTTTTTT.

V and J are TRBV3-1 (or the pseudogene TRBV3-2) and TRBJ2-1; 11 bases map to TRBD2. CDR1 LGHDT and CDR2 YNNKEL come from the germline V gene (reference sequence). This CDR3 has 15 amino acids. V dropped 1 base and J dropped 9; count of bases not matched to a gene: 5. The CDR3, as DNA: TGTGCCAGCAGCCAAGCTAGCGGGAGGAGCTCTGAGCAGTTCTTC. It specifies CASSQASGRSSEQFF.

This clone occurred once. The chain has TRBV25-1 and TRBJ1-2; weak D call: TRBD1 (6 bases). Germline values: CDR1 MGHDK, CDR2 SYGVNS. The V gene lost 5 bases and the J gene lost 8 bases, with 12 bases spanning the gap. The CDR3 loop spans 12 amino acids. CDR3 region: CASSSPGGGYTF. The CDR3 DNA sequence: TGTGCCAGCAGTAGCCCGGGGGGCGGCTACACCTTC.

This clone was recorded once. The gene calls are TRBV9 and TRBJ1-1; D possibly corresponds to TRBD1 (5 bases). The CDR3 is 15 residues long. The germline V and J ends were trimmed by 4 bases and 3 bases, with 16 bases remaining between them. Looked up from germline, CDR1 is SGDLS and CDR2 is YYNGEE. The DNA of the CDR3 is TGTGCCAGCAGCTCAGGGTCGGGGGTCTACACTGAAGCTTTCTTT. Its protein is CASSSGSGVYTEAFF.

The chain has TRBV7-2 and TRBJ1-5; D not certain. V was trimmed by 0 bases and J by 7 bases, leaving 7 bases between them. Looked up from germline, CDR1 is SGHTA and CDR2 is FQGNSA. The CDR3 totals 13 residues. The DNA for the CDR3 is TGTGCCAGCAGCTTAGCGCTGGAGCAGCCCCAGCATTTT. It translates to CASSLALEQPQHF.

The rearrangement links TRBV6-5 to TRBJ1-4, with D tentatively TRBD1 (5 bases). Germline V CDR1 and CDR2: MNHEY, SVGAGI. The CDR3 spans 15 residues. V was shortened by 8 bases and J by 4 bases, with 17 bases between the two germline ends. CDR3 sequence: CASRSIRAVNEKLFF. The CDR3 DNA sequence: TGTGCCAGCCGGAGTATCAGGGCGGTTAATGAAAAACTGTTTTTT.